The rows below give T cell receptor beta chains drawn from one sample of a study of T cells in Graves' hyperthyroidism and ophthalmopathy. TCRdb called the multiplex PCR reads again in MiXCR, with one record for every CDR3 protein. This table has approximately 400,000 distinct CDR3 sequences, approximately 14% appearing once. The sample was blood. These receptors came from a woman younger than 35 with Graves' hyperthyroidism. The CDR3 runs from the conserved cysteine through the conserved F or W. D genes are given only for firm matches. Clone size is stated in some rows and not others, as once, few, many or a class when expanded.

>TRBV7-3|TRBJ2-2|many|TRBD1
TGTGCCAGCAGCTTGACAGGGGGCGAGGGGGAGCTGTTTTTT
CASSLTGGEGELFF
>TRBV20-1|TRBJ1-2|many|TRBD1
TGCAGTGCTAGCCAGGGACAGGGCTATGGCTACACCTTC
CSASQGQGYGYTF
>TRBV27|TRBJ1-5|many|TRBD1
TGTGCCAGCAGTTTAATGGGACAGAGCGATCAGCCCCAGCATTTT
CASSLMGQSDQPQHF
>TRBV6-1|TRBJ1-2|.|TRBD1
TGTGCCAGCACCGACGGGGACAGGATCTATGGCTACACCTTC
CASTDGDRIYGYTF
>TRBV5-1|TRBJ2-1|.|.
TGCGCCAGCAGCTCCCGGGCCTCCTACAATGAGCAGTTCTTC
CASSSRASYNEQFF
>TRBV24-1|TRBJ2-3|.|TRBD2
TGTGCCACCAGTGATCCCAGGACTCCCGGGGGGGATACGCAGTATTTT
CATSDPRTPGGDTQYF
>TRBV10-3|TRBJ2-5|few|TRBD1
TGTGCCATCAGTGCTACAGGGGCGGTCCAAGAGACCCAGTACTTC
CAISATGAVQETQYF
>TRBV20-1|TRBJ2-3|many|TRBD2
TGCAGTGCTGGGTTAGCGGGGGTAACAGATACGCAGTATTTT
CSAGLAGVTDTQYF
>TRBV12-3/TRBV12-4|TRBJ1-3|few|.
TGTGCCAGCAGTTCGGGGGGACGGTCCTCTGGAAACACCATATATTTT
CASSSGGRSSGNTIYF
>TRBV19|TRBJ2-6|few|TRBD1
TGTGCCAGTAGTTCGGACAGGTTCTCTGGGGCCAACGTCCTGACTTTC
CASSSDRFSGANVLTF
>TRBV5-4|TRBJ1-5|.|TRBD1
TGTGCCAGCAGCACAGGGGGGGGCAATCAGCCCCAGCATTTT
CASSTGGGNQPQHF
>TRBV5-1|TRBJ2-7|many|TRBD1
TGCGCCAGCAGCTTGACGACAGGGGTGTCCGAGCAGTACTTC
CASSLTTGVSEQYF
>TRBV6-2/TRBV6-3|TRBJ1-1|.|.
TGTGCCAGCAGTTACGGGGAACAGTTGACTGAAGCTTTCTTT
CASSYGEQLTEAFF
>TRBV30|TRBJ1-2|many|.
TGTGCCTGGAGTGTACCCGGGAATGACTATGGCTACACCTTC
CAWSVPGNDYGYTF
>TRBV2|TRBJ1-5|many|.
TGTGCCAGCAGGGGCGGACACTCGGAGGGCAATCAGCCCCAGCATTTT
CASRGGHSEGNQPQHF
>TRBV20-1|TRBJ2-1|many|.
TGCAGTGCTAGGGGCCTTGACCTATACAATGAGCAGTTCTTC
CSARGLDLYNEQFF
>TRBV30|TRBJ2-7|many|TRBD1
TGTGCCTGGAGTGTTGACAGGGGGGGCGAGCAGTACTTC
CAWSVDRGGEQYF
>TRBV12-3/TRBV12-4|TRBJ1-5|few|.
TGTGCCAGCAGTTGGTCAGGGGATAGCAATCAGCCCCAGCATTTT
CASSWSGDSNQPQHF
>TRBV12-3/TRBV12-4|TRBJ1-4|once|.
TGTGCCAGCAGTTTAACCCGACCCAAATGGAATGAAAAACTGTTTTTT
CASSLTRPKWNEKLFF
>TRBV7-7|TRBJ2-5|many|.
TGTGCTAGCAGCTCCGAAGATCGGGAGACCCAGTACTTC
CASSSEDRETQYF
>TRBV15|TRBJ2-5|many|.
TGTGCCACCAGCAAAGGAGGGGGACTACAAGAGACCCAGTACTTC
CATSKGGGLQETQYF
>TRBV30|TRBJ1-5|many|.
TGTGCCTGGAGCCGCGGTAGGGCGAATCAGCCCCAGCATTTT
CAWSRGRANQPQHF
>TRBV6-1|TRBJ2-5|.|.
TGTGCCAGCAGGAAAACAGGTATCCAAGAGACCCAGTACTTC
CASRKTGIQETQYF
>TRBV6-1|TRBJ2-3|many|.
TGTGCCAGCAGCCGCGACAGCTCCCCGACCTACACAGATACGCAGTATTTT
CASSRDSSPTYTDTQYF
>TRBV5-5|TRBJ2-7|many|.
TGTGCCAGCAGCTTGTTGGGGACCGCCCACGAGCAGTACTTC
CASSLLGTAHEQYF
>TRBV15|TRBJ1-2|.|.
TGTGCCACCAGCAGAGATCAGGCGGGGAACTATGGCTACACCTTC
CATSRDQAGNYGYTF
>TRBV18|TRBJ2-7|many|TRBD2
TGTGCCAGCTCACCAGGCCTGGGACTAGCGGGACACGAGCAGTACTTC
CASSPGLGLAGHEQYF
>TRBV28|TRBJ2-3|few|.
TGTGCCAGCAGCCCCGAGCTAGCGCGCACAGATACGCAGTATTTT
CASSPELARTDTQYF
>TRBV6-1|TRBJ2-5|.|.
TGTGCCAGCAGTGAAATGGTGGGTAGCGTGGAGACCCAGTACTTC
CASSEMVGSVETQYF
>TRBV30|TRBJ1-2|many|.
TGTGCCTGGAGTCCCCCCGAGGGAAACTATGGCTACACCTTC
CAWSPPEGNYGYTF
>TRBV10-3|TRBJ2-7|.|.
TGTGCCATCAGTGATCCGACAGGTTCCTACGAGCAGTACTTC
CAISDPTGSYEQYF
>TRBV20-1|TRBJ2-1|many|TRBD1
TGCAGTGCCACGAGGGGGCTCAACCCTGATTACAATGAGCAGTTCTTC
CSATRGLNPDYNEQFF
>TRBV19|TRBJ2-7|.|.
TGTGCCAGCCCTAGCCAGGCGGGCGAGCAGTACTTC
CASPSQAGEQYF
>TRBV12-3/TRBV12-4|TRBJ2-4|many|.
TGTGCCAGCAGTCCCCGGGAGACCAAAAACATTCAGTACTTC
CASSPRETKNIQYF
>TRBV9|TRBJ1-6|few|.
TGTGCCAGCAGCGCTACACAGGCCGGTCTAGATAATTCACCCCTCCACTTT
CASSATQAGLDNSPLHF
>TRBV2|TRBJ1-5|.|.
TGTGCCAGCAGGTTTTCGGGGAGTCAGGGCCAGCCCCAGCATTTT
CASRFSGSQGQPQHF
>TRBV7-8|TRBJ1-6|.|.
TGTGCCAGCAGCCCTACCGGGTCCCACAGCTCCTATAATTCACCCCTCCACTTT
CASSPTGSHSSYNSPLHF
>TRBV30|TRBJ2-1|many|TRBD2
TGTGCCAGAGGAGGGCTAGCGGGACCACTCAATGAGCAGTTCTTC
CARGGLAGPLNEQFF
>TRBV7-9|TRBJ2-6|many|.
TGTGCCAGCAGCTTAGTTCGGCCCTCTGGGGCCAACGTCCTGACTTTC
CASSLVRPSGANVLTF
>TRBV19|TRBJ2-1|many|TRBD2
TGTGCCAGCCGAGAGCATAGCGGGAGGGTTTCTGAGCAGTTCTTC
CASREHSGRVSEQFF
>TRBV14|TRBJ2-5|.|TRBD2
TGTGCCAGCAGCCGAGAGCGGGGATCGTACCAAGAGACCCAGTACTTC
CASSRERGSYQETQYF
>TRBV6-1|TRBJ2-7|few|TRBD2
TGTGCCAGCAGACTAGCGGGAGTGTACGAGCAGTACTTC
CASRLAGVYEQYF